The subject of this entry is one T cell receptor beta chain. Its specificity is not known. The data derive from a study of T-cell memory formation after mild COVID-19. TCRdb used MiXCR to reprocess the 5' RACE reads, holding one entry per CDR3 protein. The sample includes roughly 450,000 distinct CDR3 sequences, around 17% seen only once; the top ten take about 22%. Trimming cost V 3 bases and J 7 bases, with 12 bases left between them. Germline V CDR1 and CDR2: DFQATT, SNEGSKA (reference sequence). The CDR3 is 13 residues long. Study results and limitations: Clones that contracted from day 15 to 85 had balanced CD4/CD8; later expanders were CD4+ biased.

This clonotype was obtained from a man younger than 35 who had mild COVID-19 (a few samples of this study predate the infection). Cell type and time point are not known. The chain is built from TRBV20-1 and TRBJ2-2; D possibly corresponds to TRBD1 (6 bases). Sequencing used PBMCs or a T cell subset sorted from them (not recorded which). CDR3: CSASQGWNGELFF. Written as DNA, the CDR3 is TGCAGTGCTAGCCAGGGGTGGAACGGGGAGCTGTTTTTT.